These 3 T cell receptor beta chains share one sample of origin, sequenced in a study of blood T cell repertoires in COVID-19. This table comes from immunoSEQ multiplex PCR, and its TCRdb copy is limited to in-frame clones, with some not included. This table holds 100,000 to 150,000 clones, more than 75% found once. Sequenced: peripheral blood. The receptors derive from a human donor in a cohort sampled during active COVID-19.

The chain is built from TRBV27 and TRBJ2-3; D is possibly TRBD2 (5 bases). Germline loops: CDR1 MNHEY, CDR2 SMNVEV (reference sequence). The CDR3 loop spans 13 amino acids. V gave up 8 bases and J gave up 6 bases, with 15 bases separating them. In DNA, the CDR3 is TGTGCCAGCTGGGTCCTTGGCGGGGATACGCAGTATTTT. Its translation: CASWVLGGDTQYF.

The chain links TRBV4-1 to TRBJ2-1, with 10 bases identical to TRBD2. With 0 bases clipped from V and 14 bases from J, the junction kept 10 bases outside the gene matches. The CDR3 consists of 15 residues. The germline CDR1 and CDR2 sequences are MGHRA and YSYEKL. The CDR3 sequence is CASSQDLASGRGEFF. In nucleotides, the CDR3 is TGCGCCAGCAGCCAAGATTTGGCTAGCGGGAGAGGGGAGTTCTTC.

The chain joins TRBV9 to TRBJ2-1; the match to TRBD2 covers 13 bases. This CDR3 is built from 17 residues. Trimming cost V 0 bases and J 6 bases; bases outside gene matches: 6. The germline V gene encodes CDR1 SGDLS and CDR2 YYNGEE. CDR3 nucleotide sequence: TGTGCCAGCAGCGTAGGTACTAGCGGGGGGGCTTTCAATGAGCAGTTCTTC. Its translation is CASSVGTSGGAFNEQFF.